This TCR beta chain was sequenced in a study of chemoradiotherapy in HPV16-positive cancers. CDR1 is MNHEY, CDR2 SMNVEV, per germline (reference sequence). V gave up 0 bases and J gave up 5 bases, with 17 bases separating them. The CDR3 is 16 residues long. Some clones are missing from TCRdb's copy, which holds only in-frame ones; the method was immunoSEQ multiplex PCR. Of around 3,500 clones listed, roughly 94% are singletons. This clonotype was obtained from a human donor with HPV-associated anogenital cancer. The chain links TRBV27 to TRBJ2-7; no clear D. The sequences come from tumor tissue, collected from a patient who underwent chemoradiotherapy. The CDR3 coding sequence is TGTGCCAGCAGTTTATCGGACCCCTTTTTCGTTGACGAGCAGTACTTC. Its translation is CASSLSDPFFVDEQYF.